This T cell receptor (beta chain) was identified during a study of T cell repertoires in cytomegalovirus infection. Via MiXCR, TCRdb re-called the reads, giving one row per CDR3 protein. The profile covers a few hundred thousand distinct CDR3 sequences, with 9% to 9.5% appearing a single time and 3.5% to 4.5% taken by the ten largest. The CDR3 is 13 amino acids. In regard to this clonotype: Germline is not matched at one junction end, which may reflect a read error.

The sequenced sample was PBMCs. This sequence originates from a human donor in good health (CMV status not recorded). Some clones in this sample may be carry-over from other donors' samples. V and J are TRBV12-3 or TRBV12-4 and TRBJ2-1; 14 bases match TRBD2. The CDR3 DNA sequence: TGTGCCAGCAGTTTAGGAGGTGGGACTAGCGGGAGCTTC. Its protein product is CASSLGGGTSGSF.